This T cell receptor (beta chain) was sequenced for a study of T cell changes during pregnancy in multiple sclerosis (dated by TCRdb to between 2017 and 2020). Describing the broader study: The study examined how the T cell repertoire changed over the course of pregnancy in women with multiple sclerosis.

Library preparation employed the immunoSEQ multiplex PCR assay. TCRdb's version of the immuneACCESS table is confined to in-frame rearrangements and falls short of the full clone set. An unresolved V gene accounts for under half of the shortfall where checked; the remainder is of unknown origin. This sample lists over 90,000 clones; under 95% were detected once. 0.85% to 0.95% of the sample is taken by the ten largest. For CDR1 and CDR2, the germline V gene lists MRHNA and SNTAGT. The CDR3 runs 15 amino acids, cysteine and phenylalanine included. Of the read, only the CDR3 DNA is kept; its 45 bases are in frame from base 1. V lost 9 bases and J lost 0 bases, and the count of bases not matched to a germline gene is 10. Only a few counts were recorded for this clone. Which antigen it targets is not known. The record has no base qualities; no much larger clone is one base away.

The chain joins TRBV6-4 to TRBJ1-2, and TRBD1 matches 7 of the central bases. This clonotype originated in a female donor with multiple sclerosis, enrolled in a pregnancy study. The input for sequencing was peripheral blood, taken before pregnancy. The CDR3 sequence is CARRLDREPNYGYTF. The DNA reads as follows: TGTGCCAGGAGACTAGACAGGGAACCTAACTATGGCTACACCTTC.